The source of this T cell receptor beta chain is a study of Tregs in tolerant kidney transplant recipients (dated by TCRdb to the late 2010s). As for the study more broadly: The transplants used related donors with nonmyeloablative bone marrow transplantation, and mixed chimerism in the human trials was transient. The study applied TCRbeta sequencing to find donor-specific regulatory T cells before combined kidney and bone marrow transplantation and then followed those same cells after transplant.

Genomic DNA was extracted from sorted cells with the QIAGEN DNeasy Blood and Tissue Kit for TCRbeta CDR3 sequencing. High-throughput TCRbeta CDR3 sequencing was carried out commercially through immunoSEQ, with PCR amplification with bias correction and internal controls included. As for the original processing: Unique productive TCRbeta sequences were defined by CDR3 nucleotide sequence where primers matched, otherwise by CDR3 amino acid sequence with Vbeta and Jbeta genes. To correct sorting error, sequences shared between sorted populations at a frequency ratio of 2:1 or less were removed; the rest were assigned to the higher population. A sequence counted as donor-reactive if, in CFSE-low cells, the sequence had a frequency of at least 0.01% and was expanded at least 5-fold compared with unstimulated cells. Repertoire divergence was quantified by Jensen-Shannon divergence calculated from the top 100 TCRbeta sequences ranked by frequency. When a sample had multiple sequencing runs, each run was corrected for sorting error separately and the runs were then pooled. In TCRdb, the immuneACCESS table is reduced to in-frame sequences with V and J assigned. These tables do not hold every clone; where another copy was compared, an unresolved V gene accounts for under half, and the others remain unexplained. The DNA was the basis for D and trimming; V, J and clone size are from that table. This sample's table has entries for roughly 50,000 clones. Jointly, the top ten make up about 0.82% of the sample.

Note on this clone: Its antigen specificity is not known. The read is 3 residues too short to cover the CDR3 end, so that end is filled in from the germline J gene.

Taken from the germline V gene, the CDR1 and CDR2 loops are MNHNS and SASEGT. From cysteine to phenylalanine, the CDR3 is 15 amino acids long. Only the CDR3 bases that were read are kept: 36 of them, in frame from base 1. V is pared back by 2 bases and J by 4 bases, with 14 bases lying between the germline termini. The sample's time point label, decoded: blood sample drawn before combined kidney and bone marrow transplant. Unstimulated Tregs (CD4+CD25+CD127-), CD4+ non-Tregs (CD4+CD25-), CD4 and CD8 cells were FACS-sorted from thawed PBMCs. The patients were a few recipients of combined kidney and bone marrow transplants from the ITN036ST trial, and samples were available only for these trial subjects. Healthy control blood was separated into PBMCs by Ficoll density gradient and cryopreserved, and patient PBMCs were collected both before and after transplant. Here is what the overall study found, with its caveats: Expanding Tregs with activated donor B cells appeared to identify the most biologically relevant and donor-specific TCRbeta repertoire. Donor-specific Treg expansion exceeded global Treg expansion in tolerant patients, suggesting antigen-driven rather than nonspecific expansion. Although technical replication error seemed to be minimal, the question of biological reproducibility was not addressed directly. Because the PCR primers were changed over time for some patients, nucleotide-level comparison could not be performed across the samples from those patients. Because the study included only a small number of patients, the results must be confirmed in larger populations and under other immunosuppression protocols.

This receptor chain uses TRBV6-1 and TRBJ1-2; a tentative D call is TRBD1 (6 bases match). The receptor comes from a human donor who received a combined kidney and bone marrow transplant. The sample here was CD4+ T cells from blood, taken before the transplant. The CDR3 has the sequence CASSETGTSSYGYTF. The CDR3 DNA, read in part, is TGTGCCAGCAGTGAAACAGGGACGTCTAGCTATGGC.